This T cell receptor (beta chain) was captured in a study of identical twins. A universal primer site was incorporated via template switching, and the cDNA contained unique molecular identifiers. TCRdb reprocessed the 5' RACE reads with MiXCR, giving one entry per CDR3 protein. In the table there are roughly 290,000 distinct CDR3 sequences, just under 9.5% of which are singletons. This clonotype was seen repeatedly, ten times or more. This CDR3 has 13 residues. V lost 8 bases to trimming and J lost 6 bases; unmatched junction nucleotides: 12. The germline V gene encodes CDR1 SQVTM and CDR2 ANQGSEA. These data were also reused for a study on yellow fever vaccine responses in identical twins.

The TCR was taken from a young woman in good health. The sample comprised CD8+ T cells sorted from blood. The genes are TRBV29-1 and TRBJ2-7, with 8 bases fitting TRBD2. CDR3 nucleotides: TGCAGCTCAGTGTTAGCGGGATACTCCGAGCAGTACTTC. Protein product: CSSVLAGYSEQYF.